These 3 T cell receptor beta chains share one sample of origin, sequenced in a study of OX40 agonist ivuxolimab in advanced cancers. Sequencing was performed with immunoSEQ multiplex PCR; in TCRdb, only in-frame clones are kept and a portion is missing. The sample lists 35,000 or so clones; roughly 82% were seen once. The sequencing here drew on CD4+ or CD8+ T cells sorted from blood, taken in a trial of the OX40 agonist ivuxolimab. The receptors originated from an adult with an advanced solid tumor such as melanoma, head and neck, liver or kidney cancer.

The chain employs TRBV29-1 and TRBJ2-5; 8 bases match TRBD2. Germline lookup yields CDR1 SQVTM and CDR2 ANQGSEA. The CDR3 is made up of 15 amino acids. Unmatched junction bases numbered 13, after V lost 7 bases and J lost 3 bases. CDR3 in DNA: TGCAGCGCCGGGGGGGCGCCGGGTTTGGAAGAGACCCAGTACTTC. Residues: CSAGGAPGLEETQYF. Full variable domain (outside the CDR3, taken from reference TRBV29-1 and TRBJ2-5): SAVISQKPSRDICQRGTSLTIQCQVDSQVTMMFWYRQQPGQSLTLIATANQGSEATYESGFVIDKFPISRPNLTFSTLTVSNMSPEDSSIYLCSAGGAPGLEETQYFGPGTRLLVL.

V gene TRBV19 combines with J gene TRBJ2-4, with TRBD2 matching over 7 bases. Germline trimming cut 4 bases from V and 8 bases from J; bases unmatched to any gene: 11. The germline V gene has CDR1 LNHDA and CDR2 SQIVND (reference sequence). The CDR3 length is 15 residues. In nucleotides, the CDR3 is TGTGCCAGTAGTACTCGACTAGCCGCCCGGGACATTCAGTACTTC. This gives the protein CASSTRLAARDIQYF.

The chain carries TRBV25-1 and TRBJ1-2; D call uncertain. The germline V gene encodes CDR1 MGHDK and CDR2 SYGVNS. The CDR3 covers 15 residues. With 1 base removed from V and 1 base from J, the gap between germline ends came to 10 bases. The CDR3 region has the DNA TGTGCCAGCAGTGAATCCCGGACTCTTAACTATGGCTACACCTTC. Its translation is CASSESRTLNYGYTF.